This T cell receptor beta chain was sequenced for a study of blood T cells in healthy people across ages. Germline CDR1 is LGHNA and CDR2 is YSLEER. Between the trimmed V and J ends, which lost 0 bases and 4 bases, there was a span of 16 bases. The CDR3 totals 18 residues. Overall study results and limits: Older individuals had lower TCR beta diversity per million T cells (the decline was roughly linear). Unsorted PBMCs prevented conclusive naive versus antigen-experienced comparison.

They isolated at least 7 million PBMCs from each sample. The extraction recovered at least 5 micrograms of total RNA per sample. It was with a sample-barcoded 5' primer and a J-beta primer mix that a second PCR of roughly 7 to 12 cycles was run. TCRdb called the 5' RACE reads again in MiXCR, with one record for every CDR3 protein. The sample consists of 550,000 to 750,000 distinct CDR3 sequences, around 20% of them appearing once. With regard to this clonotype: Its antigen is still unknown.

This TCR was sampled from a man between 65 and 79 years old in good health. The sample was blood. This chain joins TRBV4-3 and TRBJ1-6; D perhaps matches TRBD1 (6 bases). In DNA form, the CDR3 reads TGCGCCAGCAGCCAAGATCGGACAGAAAACTCGTATAATTCACCCCTCCACTTT. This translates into CASSQDRTENSYNSPLHF.